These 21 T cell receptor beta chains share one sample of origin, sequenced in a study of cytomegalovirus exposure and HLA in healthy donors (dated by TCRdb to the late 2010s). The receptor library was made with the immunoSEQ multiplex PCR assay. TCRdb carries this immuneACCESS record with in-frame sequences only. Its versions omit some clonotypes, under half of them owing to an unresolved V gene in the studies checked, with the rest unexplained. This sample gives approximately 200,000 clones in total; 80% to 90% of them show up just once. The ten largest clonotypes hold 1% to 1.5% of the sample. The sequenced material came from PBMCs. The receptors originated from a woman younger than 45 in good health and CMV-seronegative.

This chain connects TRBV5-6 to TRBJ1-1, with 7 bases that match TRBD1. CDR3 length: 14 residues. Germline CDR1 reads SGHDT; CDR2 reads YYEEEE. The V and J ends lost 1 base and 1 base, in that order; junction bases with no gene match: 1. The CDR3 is CASSLRQGNTEAFF. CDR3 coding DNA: TGTGCCAGCAGCTTGCGACAGGGGAACACTGAAGCTTTCTTT.

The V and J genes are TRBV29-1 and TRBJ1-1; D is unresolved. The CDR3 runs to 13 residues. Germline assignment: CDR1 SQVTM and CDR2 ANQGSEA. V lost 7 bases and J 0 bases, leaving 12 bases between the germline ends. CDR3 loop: CSGTSNLNTEAFF. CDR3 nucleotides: TGCAGCGGAACGAGTAATTTGAACACTGAAGCTTTCTTT.

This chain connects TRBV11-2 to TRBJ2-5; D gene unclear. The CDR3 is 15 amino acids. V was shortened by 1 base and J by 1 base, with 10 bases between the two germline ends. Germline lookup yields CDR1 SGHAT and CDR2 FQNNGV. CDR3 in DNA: TGTGCCAGCAGCTTAGGTCTCCTAGGCCAAGAGACCCAGTACTTC. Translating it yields CASSLGLLGQETQYF.

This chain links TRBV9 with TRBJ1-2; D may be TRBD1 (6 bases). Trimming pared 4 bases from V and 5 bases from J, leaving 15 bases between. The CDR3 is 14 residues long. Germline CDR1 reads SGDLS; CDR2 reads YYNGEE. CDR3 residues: CASSMTTGTYGYTF. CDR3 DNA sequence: TGTGCCAGCAGCATGACGACAGGCACATATGGCTACACCTTC.

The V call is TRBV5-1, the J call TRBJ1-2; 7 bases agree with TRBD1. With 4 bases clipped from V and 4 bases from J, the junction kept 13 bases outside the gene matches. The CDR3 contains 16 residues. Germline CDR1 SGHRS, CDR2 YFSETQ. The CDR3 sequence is CASSRAGTGTAYGYTF. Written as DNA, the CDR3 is TGCGCCAGCAGCCGGGCAGGAACGGGGACAGCCTATGGCTACACCTTC.

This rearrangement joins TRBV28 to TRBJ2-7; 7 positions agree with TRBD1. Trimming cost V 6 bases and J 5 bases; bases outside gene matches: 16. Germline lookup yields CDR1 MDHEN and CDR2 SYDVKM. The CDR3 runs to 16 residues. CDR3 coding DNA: TGTGCCAGCAGCCAACCCGGACAGGCGCGCTGGCACGAGCAGTACTTC. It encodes CASSQPGQARWHEQYF.

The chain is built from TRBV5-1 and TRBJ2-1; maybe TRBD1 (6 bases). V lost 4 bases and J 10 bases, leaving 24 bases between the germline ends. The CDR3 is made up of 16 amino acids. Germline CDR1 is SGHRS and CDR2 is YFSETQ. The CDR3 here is CASSPGTTLDVPEQFF. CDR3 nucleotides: TGCGCCAGCAGCCCAGGGACAACACTTGATGTGCCCGAGCAGTTCTTC.

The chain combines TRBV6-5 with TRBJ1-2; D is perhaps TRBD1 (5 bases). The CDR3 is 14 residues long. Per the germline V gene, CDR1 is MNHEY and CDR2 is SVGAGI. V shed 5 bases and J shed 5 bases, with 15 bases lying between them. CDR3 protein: CASSLRGAGYGYTF. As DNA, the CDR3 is TGTGCCAGCAGTCTCCGCGGGGCTGGATATGGCTACACCTTC.

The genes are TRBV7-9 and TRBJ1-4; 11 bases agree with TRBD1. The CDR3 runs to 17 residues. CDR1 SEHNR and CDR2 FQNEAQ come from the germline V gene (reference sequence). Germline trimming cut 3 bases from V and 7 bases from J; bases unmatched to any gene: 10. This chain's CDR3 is CASSLNLDRGRGEKLFF. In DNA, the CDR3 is TGTGCCAGCAGCTTGAATCTGGACAGGGGGCGAGGTGAAAAACTGTTTTTT.

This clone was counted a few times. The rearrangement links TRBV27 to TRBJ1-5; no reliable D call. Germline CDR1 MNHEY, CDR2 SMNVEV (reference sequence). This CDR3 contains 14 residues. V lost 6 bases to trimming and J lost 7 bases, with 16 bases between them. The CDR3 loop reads CASRSRERGQPQHF. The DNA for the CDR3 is TGTGCCAGCAGATCCCGGGAGCGAGGGCAGCCCCAGCATTTT.

CDR3 amino acids: CASTGQGAGNTEAFF. In DNA form, the CDR3 reads TGTGCCAGCACCGGACAGGGGGCGGGGAACACTGAAGCTTTCTTT. The gene calls are TRBV2 and TRBJ1-1, with 11 nucleotides matching TRBD1. Per the germline V gene, CDR1 is SNHLY and CDR2 is FYNNEI. The CDR3 is 15 residues long. V gave up 7 bases and J gave up 1 base; unmatched junction bases: 5.

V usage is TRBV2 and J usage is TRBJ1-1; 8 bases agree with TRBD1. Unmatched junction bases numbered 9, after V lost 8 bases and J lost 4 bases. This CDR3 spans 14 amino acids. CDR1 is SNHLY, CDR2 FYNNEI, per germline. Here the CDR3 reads CASDLNTGGTEAFF. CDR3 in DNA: TGTGCCAGCGATCTAAACACAGGGGGCACTGAAGCTTTCTTT.

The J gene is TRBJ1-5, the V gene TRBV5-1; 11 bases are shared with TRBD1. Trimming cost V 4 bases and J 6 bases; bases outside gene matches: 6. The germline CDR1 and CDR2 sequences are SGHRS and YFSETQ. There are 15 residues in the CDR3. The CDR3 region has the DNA TGCGCCAGCAGCATGACCGGGACAGGGGGTCAGCCCCAGCATTTT. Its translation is CASSMTGTGGQPQHF.

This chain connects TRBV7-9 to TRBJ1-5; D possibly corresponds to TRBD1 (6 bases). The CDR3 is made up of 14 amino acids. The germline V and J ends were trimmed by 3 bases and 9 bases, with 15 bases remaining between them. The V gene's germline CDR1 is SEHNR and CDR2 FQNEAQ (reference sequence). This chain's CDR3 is CASSLGQGSRPQHF. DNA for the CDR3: TGTGCCAGCAGCTTGGGGCAGGGGTCTCGGCCCCAGCATTTT.

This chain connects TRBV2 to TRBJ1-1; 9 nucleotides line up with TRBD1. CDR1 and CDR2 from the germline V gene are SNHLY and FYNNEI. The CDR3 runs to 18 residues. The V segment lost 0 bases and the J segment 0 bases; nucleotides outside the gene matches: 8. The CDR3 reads CASSEAPGTGLMNTEAFF. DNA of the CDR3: TGTGCCAGCAGTGAAGCTCCTGGGACAGGGCTTATGAACACTGAAGCTTTCTTT.

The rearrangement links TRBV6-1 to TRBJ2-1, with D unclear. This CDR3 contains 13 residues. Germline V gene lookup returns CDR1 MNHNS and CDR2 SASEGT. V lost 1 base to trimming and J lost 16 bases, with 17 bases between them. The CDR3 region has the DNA TGTGCCAGCAGTGAAGTCTCTCCCAGCAGGCTCTTCTTC. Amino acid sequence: CASSEVSPSRLFF.

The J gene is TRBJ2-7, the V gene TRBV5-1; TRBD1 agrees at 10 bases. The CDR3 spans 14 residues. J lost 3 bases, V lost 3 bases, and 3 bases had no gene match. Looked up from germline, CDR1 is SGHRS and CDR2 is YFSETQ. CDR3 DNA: TGCGCCAGCAGCTCCCGGGACAGGGGCTACGAGCAGTACTTC. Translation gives CASSSRDRGYEQYF.

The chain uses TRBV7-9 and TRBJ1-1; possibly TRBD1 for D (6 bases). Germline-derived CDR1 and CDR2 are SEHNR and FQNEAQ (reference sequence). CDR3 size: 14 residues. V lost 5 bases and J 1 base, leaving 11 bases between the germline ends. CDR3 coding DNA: TGTGCCAGCAGCCCGTGGACAGAGAACACTGAAGCTTTCTTT. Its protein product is CASSPWTENTEAFF.

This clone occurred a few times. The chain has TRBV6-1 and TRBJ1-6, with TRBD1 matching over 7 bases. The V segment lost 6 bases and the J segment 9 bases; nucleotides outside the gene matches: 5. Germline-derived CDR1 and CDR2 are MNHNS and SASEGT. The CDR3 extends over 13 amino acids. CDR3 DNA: TGTGCCAGCAGACCAGGGGGTGGTTCACCCCTCCACTTT. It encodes CASRPGGGSPLHF.

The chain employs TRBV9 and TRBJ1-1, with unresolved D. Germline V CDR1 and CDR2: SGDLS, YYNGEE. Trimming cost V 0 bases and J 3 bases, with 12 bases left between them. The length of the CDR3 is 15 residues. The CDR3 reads CASSVAGRMDTEAFF. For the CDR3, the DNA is TGTGCCAGCAGCGTAGCTGGCAGGATGGACACTGAAGCTTTCTTT.

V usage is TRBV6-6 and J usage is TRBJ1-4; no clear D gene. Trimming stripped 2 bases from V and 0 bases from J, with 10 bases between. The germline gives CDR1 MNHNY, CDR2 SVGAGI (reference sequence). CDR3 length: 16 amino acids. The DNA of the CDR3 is TGTGCCAGCAGTTACGGGGAGTGGGCAACTAATGAAAAACTGTTTTTT. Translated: CASSYGEWATNEKLFF.